This paragraph reports one T cell receptor (beta chain). Its antigen has not been determined. Base qualities are not at hand, and no much larger clone is one base apart. These data belong to a study of follicular helper T cells after annual influenza vaccination (dated by TCRdb to 2016 to 2017). Some background on the complete study: After each seasonal influenza vaccination, blood samples were collected on days 0, 7 and 28. To look at recall of cTfh clones, some subjects were tracked through successive annual vaccinations covering the 2013-2014, 2014-2015 and 2015-2016 seasons. One week after vaccination, a second recruited cohort of 12 subjects (Table S1) displayed a similar ICOS+CD38+ cTfh response. Multi-year samples were obtained from 6 or 7 subjects, with two vaccination seasons covered for a few subjects and three seasons covered for two subjects. The 2013-2014 samples were cryopreserved, while the 2015 samples were processed right after collection. What the research found in general, with its limitations: Successive annual vaccinations recalled a recurring oligoclonal ICOS+CD38+ cTfh response that included tetramer and AIM influenza-specific clonotypes. ICOS+CD38+ cTfh clonality correlated with the frequency of that population, and its change correlated with the change in circulating plasmablast frequency. Day 7 ICOS+CD38+ clones were most often found later in ICOS-CD38- cTfh, suggesting that subset may serve as a memory reservoir. Productive TCRB sequences were recovered from only 10-20% of analyzed cells, so rare clonotypes could not be sampled.

The library was produced with the immunoSEQ multiplex PCR assay. Adaptive Biotechnologies carried out TCRB amplification, library preparation, sequencing and preliminary bioinformatics at Survey level resolution. For TCRB sequencing, genomic DNA from the sorted cTfh populations was amplified by multiplex PCR. In the paper's pipeline: In R, clonality was calculated as 1 minus the normalized Shannon entropy, and the Gini index was computed using the R package ineq. Overlap score was defined as the summed counts of shared sequences divided by the total counts of all sequences in both compared samples. Significance of shared clonotypes was assessed by Fisher's exact test, with a theoretical repertoire of 10^7 TCRB sequences assumed. TCRdb re-hosts the immuneACCESS table, in-frame sequences only. Its copies lack some clones; in the studies checked, an unresolved V gene accounts for under half of them, and the cause for the rest is not known. The V and J calls and clone size were taken over from that table, and D and trimming were inferred from the DNA. This sample holds over 10,000 clones; around 80% were observed only once. The ten top clones hold around 3.5% of the sample.

The time point label, read with the paper, signifies: 2015-2016 season, pre-vaccination. Adults received seasonal inactivated influenza vaccine (Fluvarix), and TCRB sequencing tracked sorted blood CD4 subsets before and after vaccination. To be eligible, subjects had to live in the community and must not have received influenza vaccine in the previous 6 months. Reasons for exclusion included contraindications to influenza vaccine, substance abuse, HIV/AIDS, active malignancy, immunomodulatory medication, and active illness such as respiratory infection. At each time point, roughly 35 to 110 mL of blood was collected. Circulating Tfh were defined as non-naive CD4+CXCR5+PD-1+ cells, and these cells were sorted into ICOS+CD38+ and ICOS-CD38- fractions. PBMC were isolated using Ficoll-Paque PLUS or SepMate separation. Before DNA extraction, cell subsets were sorted from PBMC on a BD FACS Aria. From its cysteine to its phenylalanine, the CDR3 spans 17 amino acids. The only DNA kept is the CDR3, 51 bases in frame from the first base. V is cut back by 4 bases and J by 0 bases, with 4 bases in the junction unmatched. CDR1 SGHVS and CDR2 FQNEAQ were looked up in the germline V gene.

The chain is assembled from TRBV7-8 and TRBJ2-5; 14 central bases correspond to TRBD2. The sample here was CXCR5+ CD38- circulating T follicular helper cells from blood, taken on the day of influenza vaccination. In light of the paper, this sample's cell subset or site label describes: circulating Tfh, non-naive CD4+CXCR5+PD-1+ (ICOS+CD38+ or ICOS-CD38-). The receptor comes from an adult who received the influenza vaccine. The CDR3 reads CASSWGTSGGHQETQYF. The nucleotide sequence reads TGTGCCAGCAGCTGGGGGACTAGCGGGGGCCACCAAGAGACCCAGTACTTC.